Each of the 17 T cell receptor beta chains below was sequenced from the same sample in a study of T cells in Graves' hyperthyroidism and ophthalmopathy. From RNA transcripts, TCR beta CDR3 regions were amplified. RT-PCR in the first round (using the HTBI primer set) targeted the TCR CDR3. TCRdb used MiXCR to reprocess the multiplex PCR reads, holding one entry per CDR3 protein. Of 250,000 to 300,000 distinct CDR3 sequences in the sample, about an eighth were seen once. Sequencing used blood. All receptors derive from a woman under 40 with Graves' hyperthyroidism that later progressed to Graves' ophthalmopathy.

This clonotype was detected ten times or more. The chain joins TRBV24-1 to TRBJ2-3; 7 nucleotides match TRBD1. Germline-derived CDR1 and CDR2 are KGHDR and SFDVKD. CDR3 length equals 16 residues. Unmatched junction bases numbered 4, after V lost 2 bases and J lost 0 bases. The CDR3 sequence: CATSDSTGASTDTQYF. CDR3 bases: TGTGCCACCAGTGATTCCACAGGGGCCAGCACAGATACGCAGTATTTT.

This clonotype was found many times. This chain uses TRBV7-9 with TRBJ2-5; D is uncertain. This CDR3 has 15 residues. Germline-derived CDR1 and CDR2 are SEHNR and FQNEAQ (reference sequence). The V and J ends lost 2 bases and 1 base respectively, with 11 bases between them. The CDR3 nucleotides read TGTGCCAGCAGCTTATCAAAGACACTCCAAGAGACCCAGTACTTC. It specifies CASSLSKTLQETQYF.

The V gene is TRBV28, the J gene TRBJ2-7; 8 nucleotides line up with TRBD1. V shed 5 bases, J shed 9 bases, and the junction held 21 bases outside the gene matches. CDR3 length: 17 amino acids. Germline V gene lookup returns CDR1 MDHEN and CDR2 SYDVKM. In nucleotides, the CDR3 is TGTGCCAGCAGTCCACGTCCCGGGACAGGACGGGTTTCGACGCAGTACTTC. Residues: CASSPRPGTGRVSTQYF.

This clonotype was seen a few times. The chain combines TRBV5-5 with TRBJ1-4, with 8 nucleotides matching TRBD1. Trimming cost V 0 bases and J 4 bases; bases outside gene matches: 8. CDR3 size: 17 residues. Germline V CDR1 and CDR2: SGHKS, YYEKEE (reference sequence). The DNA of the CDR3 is TGTGCCAGCAGCTTGGGGACAGGGCGCTGGGGTAATGAAAAACTGTTTTTT. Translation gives CASSLGTGRWGNEKLFF.

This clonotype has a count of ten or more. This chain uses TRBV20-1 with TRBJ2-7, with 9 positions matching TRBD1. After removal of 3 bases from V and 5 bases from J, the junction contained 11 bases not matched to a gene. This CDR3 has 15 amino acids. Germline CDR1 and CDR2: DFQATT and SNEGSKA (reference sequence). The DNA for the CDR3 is TGCAGTGCTAGTAGTGGGGGACAGGGCATCGACGAGCAGTACTTC. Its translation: CSASSGGQGIDEQYF.

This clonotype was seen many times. The CDR3 coding sequence is TGTGCCAGCAGGTGGGGGGAGGATCAGCCCCAGCATTTT. Residues: CASRWGEDQPQHF. J is TRBJ1-5 and V is TRBV12-3 or TRBV12-4; perhaps TRBD1 as D (5 bases). This CDR3 is built from 13 residues. V was pared by 6 bases and J by 5 bases, with 11 bases between.

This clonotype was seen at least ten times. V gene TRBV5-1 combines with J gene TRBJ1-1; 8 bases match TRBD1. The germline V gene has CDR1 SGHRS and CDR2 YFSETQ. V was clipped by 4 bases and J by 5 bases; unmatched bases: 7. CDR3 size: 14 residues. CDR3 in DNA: TGCGCCAGCAGCCAATCAGGGGGCCGGACTGAAGCTTTCTTT. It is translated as CASSQSGGRTEAFF.

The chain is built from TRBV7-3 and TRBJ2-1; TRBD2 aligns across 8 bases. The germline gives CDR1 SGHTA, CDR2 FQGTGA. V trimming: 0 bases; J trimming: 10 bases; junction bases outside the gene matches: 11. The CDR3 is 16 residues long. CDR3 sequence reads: CASSLTSGGPFGEQFF. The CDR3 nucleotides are TGTGCCAGCAGCTTAACCTCGGGAGGGCCTTTCGGGGAGCAGTTCTTC.

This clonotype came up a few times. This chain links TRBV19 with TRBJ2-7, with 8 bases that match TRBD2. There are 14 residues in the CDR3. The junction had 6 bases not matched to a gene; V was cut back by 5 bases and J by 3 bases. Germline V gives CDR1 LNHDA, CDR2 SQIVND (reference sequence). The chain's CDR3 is CASSAAGASYEQYF. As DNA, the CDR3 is TGTGCCAGTAGTGCAGCGGGAGCCAGCTACGAGCAGTACTTC.

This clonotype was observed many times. CDR3 sequence: CSVGGRERGRFTDTQYF. CDR3 DNA sequence: TGCAGCGTTGGGGGGCGGGAGCGGGGGAGATTCACAGATACGCAGTATTTT. The chain joins TRBV29-1 to TRBJ2-3; 8 nucleotides agree with TRBD2. The CDR3 spans 17 residues. V lost 4 bases to trimming and J lost 2 bases; unmatched junction nucleotides: 14. Germline V lookup: CDR1 SQVTM, CDR2 ANQGSEA.

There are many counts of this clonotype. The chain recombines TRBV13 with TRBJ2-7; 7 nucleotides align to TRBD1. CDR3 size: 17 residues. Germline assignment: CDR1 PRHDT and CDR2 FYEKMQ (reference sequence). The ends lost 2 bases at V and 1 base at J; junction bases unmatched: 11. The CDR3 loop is CASSLLAYGQVSYEQYF. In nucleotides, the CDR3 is TGTGCCAGCAGCTTACTTGCCTACGGACAGGTGTCCTACGAGCAGTACTTC.

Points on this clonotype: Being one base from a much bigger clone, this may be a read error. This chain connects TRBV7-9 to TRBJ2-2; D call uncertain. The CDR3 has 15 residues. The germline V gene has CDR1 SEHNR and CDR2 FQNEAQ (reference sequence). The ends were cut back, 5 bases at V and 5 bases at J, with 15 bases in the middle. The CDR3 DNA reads TGTGCCAGCAGCCCCCCGGTCCAGGAAACCGGGGAGCTGTTTTTT. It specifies CASSPPVQETGELFF.

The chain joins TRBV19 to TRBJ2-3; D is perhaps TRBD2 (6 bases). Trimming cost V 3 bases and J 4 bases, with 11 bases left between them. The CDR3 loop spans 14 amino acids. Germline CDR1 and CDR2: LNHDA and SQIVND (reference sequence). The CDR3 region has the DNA TGTGCCAGTAGTATCCGGGAGAAAGCAGATACGCAGTATTTT. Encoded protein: CASSIREKADTQYF.

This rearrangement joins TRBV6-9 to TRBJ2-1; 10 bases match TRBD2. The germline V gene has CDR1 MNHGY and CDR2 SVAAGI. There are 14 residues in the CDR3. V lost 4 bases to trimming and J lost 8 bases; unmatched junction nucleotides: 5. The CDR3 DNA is TGTGCCAGCAGTTCTAGCGGGAGTAACGATGAGCAGTTCTTC. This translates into CASSSSGSNDEQFF.

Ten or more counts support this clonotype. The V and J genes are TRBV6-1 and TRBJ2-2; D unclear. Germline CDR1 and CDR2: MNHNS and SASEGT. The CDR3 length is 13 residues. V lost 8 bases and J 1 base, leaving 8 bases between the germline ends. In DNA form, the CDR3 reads TGTGCCAGCCGAGACAAGAACACCGGGGAGCTGTTTTTT. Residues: CASRDKNTGELFF.

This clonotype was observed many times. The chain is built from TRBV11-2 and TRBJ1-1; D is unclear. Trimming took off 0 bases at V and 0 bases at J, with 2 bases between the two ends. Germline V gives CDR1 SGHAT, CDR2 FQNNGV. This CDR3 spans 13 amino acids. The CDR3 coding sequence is TGTGCCAGCAGCTTAGATTTGAACACTGAAGCTTTCTTT. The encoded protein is CASSLDLNTEAFF.

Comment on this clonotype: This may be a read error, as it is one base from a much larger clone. The CDR3 spells CANSPRLGNEQFF. CDR3 coding DNA: TGTGCCAACAGTCCGCGACTGGGAAATGAGCAGTTCTTC. The chain recombines TRBV28 with TRBJ2-1; D ambiguous. The V gene's germline CDR1 is MDHEN and CDR2 SYDVKM. This CDR3 is 13 amino acids long.